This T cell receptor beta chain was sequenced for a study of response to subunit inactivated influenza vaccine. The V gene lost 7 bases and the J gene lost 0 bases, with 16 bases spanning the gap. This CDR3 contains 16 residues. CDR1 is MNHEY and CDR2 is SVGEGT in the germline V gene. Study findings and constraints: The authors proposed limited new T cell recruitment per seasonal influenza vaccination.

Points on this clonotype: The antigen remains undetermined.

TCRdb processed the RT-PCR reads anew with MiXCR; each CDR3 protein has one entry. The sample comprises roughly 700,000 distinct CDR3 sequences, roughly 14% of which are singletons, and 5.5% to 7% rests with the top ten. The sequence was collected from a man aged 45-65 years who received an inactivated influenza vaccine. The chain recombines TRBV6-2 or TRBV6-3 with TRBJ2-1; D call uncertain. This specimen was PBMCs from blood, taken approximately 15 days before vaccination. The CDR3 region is CASILGPESSYNEQFF. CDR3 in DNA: TGTGCCAGCATACTCGGACCCGAGAGCTCCTACAATGAGCAGTTCTTC.